These 22 T cell receptor beta chains were sequenced from one sample in a study of Ad26.COV2.S vaccination and SARS-CoV-2 variants. The repertoire was sequenced with immunoSEQ multiplex PCR; TCRdb's copy has only in-frame clones and lacks some. Of 350,000 to 400,000 clones in the sample, less than 90% are singletons; the top ten hold roughly 3.2%. Regarding treatment: about 20 received Ad26.COV2.S at low or high dose, single or two shots; about 5 received placebo; per-sample allocation not given. Day 63 after the first injection of vaccine or placebo was the sampling time. This sample comprised peripheral blood, obtained in a trial of Ad26.COV2.S vaccine versus placebo. These receptors all stem from a person between 18 and 60 years old who received the Ad26.COV2.S COVID-19 vaccine or a placebo.

The rearrangement joins TRBV2 to TRBJ2-7, with TRBD1 as a possible D gene (5 bases). Germline values: CDR1 SNHLY, CDR2 FYNNEI. The CDR3 sequence is 14 residues long. Trimming shortened V by 6 bases and J by 0 bases, and 12 bases separated the two germline ends. This CDR3 is CASSLSRVSYEQYF. As DNA, the CDR3 is TGTGCCAGCAGCCTGTCCAGGGTCTCCTACGAGCAGTACTTC.

This clone appeared a single time. The chain couples TRBV10-3 to TRBJ1-1; 7 nucleotides line up with TRBD1. CDR1 ENHRY and CDR2 SYGVKD come from the germline V gene. Germline trimming cut 2 bases from V and 3 bases from J; bases unmatched to any gene: 15. The length of the CDR3 is 18 residues. CDR3 in DNA: TGTGCCATCAGTGAGCCGAGAGGACAGGTCCTCGGATACACTGAAGCTTTCTTT. Translating gives CAISEPRGQVLGYTEAFF.

The chain recombines TRBV19 with TRBJ1-5; D is possibly TRBD1 (5 bases). CDR1 is LNHDA and CDR2 is SQIVND in the germline V gene (reference sequence). With 1 base removed from V and 0 bases from J, the gap between germline ends came to 10 bases. The CDR3 is 16 amino acids. The CDR3 DNA reads TGTGCCAGTAGTATAGCCAGGGATGGTAGCAATCAGCCCCAGCATTTT. As protein: CASSIARDGSNQPQHF.

V and J are TRBV4-1 and TRBJ1-6, with unresolved D. Germline V gene lookup returns CDR1 MGHRA and CDR2 YSYEKL. The CDR3 is 18 amino acids. Trimming left V 0 bases short and J 0 bases short, with 12 bases between. The DNA of the CDR3 is TGCGCCAGCAGCCAAGATGAGGGCAGAGGCTCCTATAATTCACCCCTCCACTTT. The encoded protein is CASSQDEGRGSYNSPLHF.

The CDR3 loop reads CASSLVEVSNQPQHF. The CDR3 DNA reads TGTGCCAGCAGCTTAGTGGAGGTGAGCAATCAGCCCCAGCATTTT. The chain is built from TRBV7-2 and TRBJ1-5, with no clear D. V gave up 1 base and J gave up 1 base, with 8 bases separating them. This CDR3 has 15 residues. Germline V gene sequence: CDR1 SGHTA, CDR2 FQGNSA. Filled out from reference TRBV7-2 and TRBJ1-5, the complete variable domain reads GAGVSQSPSNKVTEKGKDVELRCDPISGHTALYWYRQSLGQGLEFLIYFQGNSAPDKSGLPSDRFSAERTGGSVSTLTIQRTQQEDSAVYLCASSLVEVSNQPQHFGDGTRLSIL.

CDR3 amino acids: CASSPGPNQPQHF. CDR3 DNA: TGCGCCAGCAGCCCCGGACCCAATCAGCCCCAGCATTTT. This chain joins TRBV5-1 and TRBJ1-5, with D hard to call. Trimming took off 4 bases at V and 3 bases at J, with 8 bases between the two ends. CDR1 SGHRS and CDR2 YFSETQ come from the germline V gene. The CDR3 has 13 residues.

The chain has TRBV2 and TRBJ2-7; 12 bases are a match to TRBD1. This CDR3 has 19 amino acids. J gave up 1 base and V 9 bases, and 19 bases lay outside the gene matches. Per germline, CDR1 SNHLY and CDR2 FYNNEI. The CDR3 spells CASDAHRDRGPHTSYEQYF. The CDR3 DNA follows: TGTGCCAGTGATGCCCACCGGGACAGGGGGCCCCATACGTCCTACGAGCAGTACTTC.

This rearrangement joins TRBV24-1 to TRBJ1-5; 7 positions agree with TRBD1. CDR3 length: 15 residues. With 3 bases clipped from V and 7 bases from J, the junction kept 8 bases outside the gene matches. The V gene's germline CDR1 is KGHDR and CDR2 SFDVKD. The CDR3 sequence: CATSDHGQVPQPQHF. Here the CDR3 DNA reads TGTGCCACCAGTGATCACGGACAGGTCCCCCAGCCCCAGCATTTT.

V usage is TRBV5-1 and J usage is TRBJ2-3, with D perhaps matching TRBD2 (7 bases). Germline lookup yields CDR1 SGHRS and CDR2 YFSETQ. The CDR3 has 18 residues. The V end lost 2 bases, the J end lost 3 bases, and 22 bases lay between the germline ends. CDR3 protein: CASSLSPRRGARTDTQYF. The CDR3 DNA reads TGCGCCAGCAGCTTATCGCCACGCCGGGGGGCGAGGACAGATACGCAGTATTTT.

The chain uses TRBV4-1 and TRBJ2-6, with 7 bases fitting TRBD1. This CDR3 contains 15 residues. Germline assignment: CDR1 MGHRA and CDR2 YSYEKL. V lost 2 bases, J lost 3 bases, and 1 base stayed unmatched. CDR3 nucleotides: TGCGCCAGCAGCCAAAGGGGGCTTGGGGCCAACGTCCTGACTTTC. It codes for CASSQRGLGANVLTF.

The chain recombines TRBV10-3 with TRBJ2-7; D is perhaps TRBD2 (6 bases). This CDR3 is 15 amino acids long. Trimming pared 0 bases from V and 4 bases from J, leaving 13 bases between. Germline V gene data show CDR1 as ENHRY and CDR2 as SYGVKD. CDR3 DNA sequence: TGTGCCATCAGTGAGTCTGAACTAGCCAGTTACGAGCAGTACTTC. It encodes CAISESELASYEQYF.

The gene calls are TRBV6-2 or TRBV6-3 and TRBJ1-4; D is uncertain. V gave up 5 bases and J gave up 0 bases, with 10 bases separating them. This CDR3 is 15 amino acids long. Germline CDR1 and CDR2: MNHEY and SVGEGT. The CDR3 sequence: CASSKQDATNEKLFF. The CDR3, as DNA: TGTGCCAGCAGTAAACAAGATGCAACTAATGAAAAACTGTTTTTT.

The chain carries TRBV5-6 and TRBJ2-5; D possibly corresponds to TRBD1 (5 bases). This CDR3 has 13 amino acids. Trimming removed 0 bases at V and 7 bases at J, with 10 bases between. Germline V gene sequence: CDR1 SGHDT, CDR2 YYEEEE. This chain's CDR3 is CASSLVGQGTQYF. The CDR3 DNA is TGTGCCAGCAGCTTGGTGGGTCAGGGGACCCAGTACTTC.

The V and J genes are TRBV7-9 and TRBJ2-1; D not certain. The CDR3 totals 16 residues. Trimming left V 1 base short and J 0 bases short, with 10 bases between. Germline V gene sequence: CDR1 SEHNR, CDR2 FQNEAQ (reference sequence). CDR3 coding DNA: TGTGCCAGCAGCTTAGAATACTCGAGCTCCTACAATGAGCAGTTCTTC. This codes for CASSLEYSSSYNEQFF.

The V and J genes are TRBV3-1 (or the pseudogene TRBV3-2) and TRBJ1-2; tentative D call: TRBD1 (6 bases). CDR3 size: 15 residues. The ends were cut back, 0 bases at V and 7 bases at J, with 15 bases in the middle. Germline loops: CDR1 LGHDT, CDR2 YNNKEL (reference sequence). CDR3 bases: TGTGCCAGCAGCCAAGATCGTTGGGGGCGAGGTGGCTACACCTTC. This gives the protein CASSQDRWGRGGYTF.

The chain uses TRBV13 and TRBJ1-4; D unclear. V was clipped by 3 bases and J by 3 bases, with 14 bases between them. The V gene's germline CDR1 is PRHDT and CDR2 FYEKMQ (reference sequence). This CDR3 is built from 16 residues. DNA of the CDR3: TGTGCCAGCAGCTTTACGAGGGAGTTATCTAATGAAAAACTGTTTTTT. Amino acid sequence: CASSFTRELSNEKLFF. The variable domain in full, completed from reference TRBV13 and TRBJ1-4, reads AAGVIQSPRHLIKEKRETATLKCYPIPRHDTVYWYQQGPGQDPQFLISFYEKMQSDKGSIPDRFSAQQFSDYHSELNMSSLELGDSALYFCASSFTRELSNEKLFFGSGTQLSVL.

V is TRBV4-3 and J is TRBJ2-1, with 8 positions matching TRBD1. The length of the CDR3 is 17 residues. V shed 0 bases, J shed 7 bases, and the junction held 11 bases outside the gene matches. Germline loops: CDR1 LGHNA, CDR2 YSLEER. In nucleotides, the CDR3 is TGCGCCAGCAGCCAAGATCCGGGCAGGGGGCGAAGGAATGAGCAGTTCTTC. It is translated as CASSQDPGRGRRNEQFF.

This clone was observed a single time. Different DNA sequences within this sample yield the same CDR3. The gene calls are TRBV5-1 and TRBJ2-5; weak D call: TRBD2 (6 bases). V lost 0 bases and J lost 4, with 10 bases in between. The CDR3 runs 14 residues. Germline CDR1 is SGHRS and CDR2 is YFSETQ. This CDR3 is CASSLGQGGETQYF. The CDR3 DNA reads TGCGCCAGCAGCTTGGGCCAGGGAGGAGAGACCCAGTACTTC.

This clone has just one count. The genes are TRBV2 and TRBJ1-6, with 9 bases aligning to TRBD1. This CDR3 has 15 residues. V trimming: 3 bases; J trimming: 8 bases; junction bases outside the gene matches: 5. Looked up from germline, CDR1 is SNHLY and CDR2 is FYNNEI. The CDR3 nucleotides read TGTGCCAGCAGTGAGGACAGGGGAAAGGATTCACCCCTCCACTTT. It is translated as CASSEDRGKDSPLHF.

CDR3 region: CATHGGSTYEQYF. The CDR3 DNA is TGTGCCACCCACGGGGGTTCCACCTACGAGCAGTACTTC. The chain carries TRBV7-9 and TRBJ2-7; a possible D gene is TRBD2 (6 bases). V was pared by 10 bases and J by 2 bases, with 15 bases between. CDR1 SEHNR and CDR2 FQNEAQ come from the germline V gene (reference sequence). The CDR3 loop spans 13 amino acids.

J is TRBJ1-6 and V is TRBV4-1, with 8 bases that match TRBD1. This CDR3 has 15 amino acids. V was clipped by 0 bases and J by 13 bases; unmatched bases: 8. Germline V gene sequence: CDR1 MGHRA, CDR2 YSYEKL. The CDR3 loop is CASSQEDRGLNPLHF. The CDR3 DNA follows: TGCGCCAGCAGCCAAGAAGACAGGGGCCTGAATCCCCTCCACTTT.

The chain is built from TRBV7-8 and TRBJ2-2; TRBD2 might be the D (5 bases). The ends were cut back, 1 base at V and 4 bases at J, with 16 bases in the middle. CDR1 is SGHVS and CDR2 is FQNEAQ in the germline V gene. The CDR3 contains 17 residues. The chain's CDR3 is CASSLDWASSFTGELFF. CDR3 nucleotide sequence: TGTGCCAGCAGCTTAGATTGGGCTAGCTCCTTCACCGGGGAGCTGTTTTTT.